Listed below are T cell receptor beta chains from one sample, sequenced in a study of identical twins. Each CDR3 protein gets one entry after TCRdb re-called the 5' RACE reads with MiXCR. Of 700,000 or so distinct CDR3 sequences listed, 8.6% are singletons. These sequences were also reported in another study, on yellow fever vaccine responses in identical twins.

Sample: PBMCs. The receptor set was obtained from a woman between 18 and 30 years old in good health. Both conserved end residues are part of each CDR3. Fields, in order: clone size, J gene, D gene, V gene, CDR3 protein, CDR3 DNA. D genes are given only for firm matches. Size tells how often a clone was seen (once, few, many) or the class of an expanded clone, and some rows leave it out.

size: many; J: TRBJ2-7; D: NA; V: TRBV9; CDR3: CASSPNTQSYEQYF; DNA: TGTGCCAGCAGTCCCAATACACAATCCTACGAGCAGTACTTC
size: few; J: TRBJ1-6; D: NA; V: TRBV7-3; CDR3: CASSLKGVGGTYNSPLHF; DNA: TGTGCCAGCAGCTTAAAGGGGGTTGGAGGAACCTATAATTCACCCCTCCACTTT
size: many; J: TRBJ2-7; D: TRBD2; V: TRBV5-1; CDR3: CASSLATRGSHEQYF; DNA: TGCGCCAGCAGCTTGGCTACGCGGGGGTCCCACGAGCAGTACTTC
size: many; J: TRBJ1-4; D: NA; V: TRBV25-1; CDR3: CASSESGQSNEKLFF; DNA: TGTGCCAGCAGTGAATCTGGACAGTCTAATGAAAAACTGTTTTTT
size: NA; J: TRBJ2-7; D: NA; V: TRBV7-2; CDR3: CASSHARGEQYF; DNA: TGTGCCAGCAGCCATGCGCGCGGCGAGCAGTACTTC
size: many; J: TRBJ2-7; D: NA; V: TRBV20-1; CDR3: CSARVSPGVPEQYF; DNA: TGCAGTGCTAGAGTATCCCCGGGAGTACCCGAGCAGTACTTC
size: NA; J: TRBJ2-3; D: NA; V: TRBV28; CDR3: CASSSPGTKITDTQYF; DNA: TGTGCCAGCAGTTCTCCCGGGACAAAGATCACAGATACGCAGTATTTT
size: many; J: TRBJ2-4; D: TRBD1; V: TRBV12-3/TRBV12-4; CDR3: CASSSYRGKNIQYF; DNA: TGTGCCAGCAGTTCGTACAGGGGCAAAAACATTCAGTACTTC
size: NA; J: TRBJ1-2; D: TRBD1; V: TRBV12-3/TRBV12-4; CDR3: CASSRGADGYTF; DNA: TGTGCCAGCAGCAGGGGGGCTGATGGCTACACCTTC
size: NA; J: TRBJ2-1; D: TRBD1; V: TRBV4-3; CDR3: CACSQVQGAYNEQFF; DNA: TGCGCCTGCAGCCAAGTGCAGGGGGCATACAATGAGCAGTTCTTC
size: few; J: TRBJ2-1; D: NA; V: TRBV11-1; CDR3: CASSLLVYNEQFF; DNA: TGTGCCAGCAGCTTATTAGTATACAATGAGCAGTTCTTC
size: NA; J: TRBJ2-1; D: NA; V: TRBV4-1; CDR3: CASSQDGTTYNEQFF; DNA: TGCGCCAGCAGCCAAGATGGGACCACGTACAATGAGCAGTTCTTC